This T cell receptor (beta chain) was observed in a study of shared clonotypes between healthy human individuals. The V and J ends lost 4 bases and 15 bases respectively, with 19 bases between them. This CDR3 has 13 residues. Germline V gene lookup returns CDR1 MGHRA and CDR2 YSYEKL. The assay was carried out at the deep level. Tens of thousands of T cell genomes (around 0.2 ug DNA) went into each sorted-subset replicate. Here immunoSEQ multiplex PCR was the method, and the copy in TCRdb shows in-frame clones only, minus some. The sample has under 850,000 clones; 72% are singletons. Sequenced: memory CD4+ T cells sorted from blood. Subset indicated: CD45RA-negative fraction. This sequence was found in a woman in her twenties or thirties in good health. This chain joins TRBV4-1 and TRBJ2-1; D perhaps matches TRBD2 (6 bases). The CDR3 reads CASSPGGALPRFF. In DNA form, the CDR3 reads TGCGCCAGCAGCCCAGGCGGGGCTCTCCCTAGGTTCTTC.